The clone carrying this T cell receptor beta chain was seen at least ten times. The antigen is not known. Amplification of TCR beta CDR3 regions used RNA as the template. Researchers ran a first-round RT-PCR on the TCR CDR3 using the HTBI primer set. TCRdb re-called the multiplex PCR reads through MiXCR, storing one row per CDR3 protein. The sample includes about 350,000 distinct CDR3 sequences, less than 20% seen only once; the top ten take roughly 16%. This CDR3 comprises 14 residues. Germline assignment: CDR1 SNHLY and CDR2 FYNNEI. Trimming removed 7 bases from V and 4 bases from J; junction bases left unmatched: 6. These data originate in a study of T cells in Graves' hyperthyroidism and ophthalmopathy. General study findings and limits: Researchers found most expanded thyroid clonotypes above 0.001 in blood as well.

This TCR was recovered from a woman between 40 and 50 years old with Graves' ophthalmopathy. This chain uses TRBV2 with TRBJ2-5, with TRBD1 matching over 10 bases. The sequencing sample was made of blood. CDR3 in DNA: TGTGCCAGCACTCGGGACAGGGGTCGAGAGACCCAGTACTTC. It specifies CASTRDRGRETQYF.